The rows below give T cell receptor beta chains drawn from one sample of a study of tumour-infiltrating T cells in Burkitt lymphoma. Clones were sequenced by immunoSEQ multiplex PCR, and TCRdb holds only the in-frame ones, with some missing. Here the sample spans around 15,000 clones, 80% being singletons. The sequenced sample was tumor tissue. These TCRs come from a human donor with diffuse large B-cell lymphoma. Both conserved end residues are part of each CDR3. D genes are given only for firm matches. Clone size is stated in some rows and not others, as once, few, many or a class when expanded.

>TRBJ2-3|TRBV9|.|TRBD2
TGTGCCAGCAGCGTGAGCGGGAGTATGGATACGCAGTATTTT
CASSVSGSMDTQYF
>TRBJ1-2|TRBV11-2|.|.
TGTGCCAGCAGCTTTGATAGGAACAAGGAGCATGGCTACACCTTC
CASSFDRNKEHGYTF
>TRBJ1-3|TRBV13|.|TRBD1
TGTGCCAGCAGCTTTGGACAGGGGGCTGGAAACACCATATATTTT
CASSFGQGAGNTIYF
>TRBJ1-1|TRBV4-1|.|TRBD1
TGCGCCAGCAGCCAAGATACTCTAAGGGGGACAGCCAACACTGAAGCTTTCTTT
CASSQDTLRGTANTEAFF
>TRBJ2-7|TRBV7-2|.|.
TGTGCCAGCAGCTTACCAGATACCTACGAGCAGTACTTC
CASSLPDTYEQYF
>TRBJ1-1|TRBV11-2|.|.
TGTGCCAGCAGCTTCGAACGGAACACTGAAGCTTTCTTT
CASSFERNTEAFF
>TRBJ1-3|TRBV4-2|.|TRBD1
TGTGCCAGCAGGGGGACAGGACCCTTTAGCTCTGGAAACACCATATATTTT
CASRGTGPFSSGNTIYF
>TRBJ1-1|TRBV2|.|.
TGTGCCAGCAGAGGGGCGGTCATGAACACTGAAGCTTTCTTT
CASRGAVMNTEAFF
>TRBJ1-6|TRBV6-5|.|TRBD1
TGTGCCAGCAGGGACAGGTCGGATTCACCCCTCCACTTT
CASRDRSDSPLHF
>TRBJ1-5|TRBV5-6|.|.
TGTGCCAGCAGCTTGTTTTTCGGCAAGGGACCCCAGCATTTT
CASSLFFGKGPQHF
>TRBJ2-7|TRBV7-2|.|TRBD1
TGTGCCAGCAGCCGACAGGGCCATGCCTCCTACGAGCAGTACTTC
CASSRQGHASYEQYF
>TRBJ2-7|TRBV7-2|.|.
TGTGCCAGCAGCTTAGCGGGGGGGCGGTACGAGCAGTACTTC
CASSLAGGRYEQYF
>TRBJ2-7|TRBV7-9|.|.
TGTGCCAGCAGCTTAGTAGTACAGAGCTCCTACGAGCAGTACTTC
CASSLVVQSSYEQYF
>TRBJ1-3|TRBV6-1|.|.
TGTGCCAGCAGACCAGACACTTTCGACACCATATATTTT
CASRPDTFDTIYF
>TRBJ2-5|TRBV9|.|.
TGTGCCAGCAGCGGGCGGTGGACTGAAGAGACCCAGTACTTC
CASSGRWTEETQYF
>TRBJ2-2|TRBV10-3|.|.
TGTGCCATCAGTGAGCCGACTTTTTCCACCGGGGAGCTGTTTTTT
CAISEPTFSTGELFF
>TRBJ1-1|TRBV19|.|.
TGTGCCAGTATATCAAGCTTGGGCACGAACACTGAAGCTTTCTTT
CASISSLGTNTEAFF
>TRBJ1-2|TRBV2|.|.
TGTGCCAGCAGTGACAAACGGATCACGTATGGCTACACCTTC
CASSDKRITYGYTF
>TRBJ1-3|TRBV18|.|.
TGTGCCAGCTCACCAGGGGGAGCTGGAAACACCATATATTTT
CASSPGGAGNTIYF
>TRBJ1-1|TRBV7-7|.|.
TGTGCTAGCAGCTTAGACGCTTCGGCCGAAGCTTTCTTT
CASSLDASAEAFF
>TRBJ1-1|TRBV7-8|.|.
TGTGCCAGCAGCTTAGCAAGTGTTATGAACACTGAAGCTTTCTTT
CASSLASVMNTEAFF
>TRBJ1-1|TRBV6-6|.|TRBD1
TGTGCCAGCAGTTACTCACAGGGGTCCACATCAGCTTTCTTT
CASSYSQGSTSAFF
>TRBJ2-1|TRBV7-9|once|.
TGTGCCAGCAGCCTTAGCGGCAATGAGCAGTTCTTC
CASSLSGNEQFF
>TRBJ1-1|TRBV4-2|.|.
TGTGCCAGCAGCCAAGCAGGGGCCCCTGAGGCTTTCTTT
CASSQAGAPEAFF
>TRBJ2-1|TRBV5-1|.|TRBD1
TGCGCCAGCGGTGAGGGGGACAGGGACTACAATGAGCAGTTCTTC
CASGEGDRDYNEQFF
>TRBJ1-2|TRBV6-5|.|.
TGTGCCAGCAGTTACCCAGGGAGTATCTATGGCTACACCTTC
CASSYPGSIYGYTF
>TRBJ2-7|TRBV14|.|TRBD2
TGTGCCAGCAGCCAAGTAGGACTAGCGGGAGGCAACTCCTACGAGCAGTACTTC
CASSQVGLAGGNSYEQYF
>TRBJ2-1|TRBV2|.|.
TGTGCCAGCAGTGAATCTGTCTACTACAATGAGCAGTTCTTC
CASSESVYYNEQFF
>TRBJ2-5|TRBV10-3|.|.
TGTGCCACAAAGGGGGAAGAGACCCAGTACTTC
CATKGEETQYF